The TCR beta chain under discussion was sequenced for a study of T cell clones after liver transplantation. Looking at the study overall: Samples came pre-transplant, pre-randomization before withdrawal, and post-randomization after withdrawal ended.

Germline-derived CDR1 and CDR2 are SGHDT and YYEEEE. The CDR3 contains 15 residues. The ends were cut back, 1 base at V and 5 bases at J, with 12 bases in the middle. Unstimulated PBMCs were sorted into CD3+CD4+ and CD3+CD8+ populations. Measured with immunoSEQ multiplex PCR; TCRdb has only the in-frame clones, and not every one. The profile covers about 45,000 clones, with 86% appearing a single time and about 2.5% taken by the ten largest. Study findings and constraints: In a couple of subjects, few donor cells limited the measurable donor-reactive repertoire.

About this clone itself: Antigen unknown.

The sequencing here drew on CD4+ T cells from blood, taken 24 months after liver transplant. The TCR comes from a human patient who received a liver transplant. The T cells may come from the graft donor. V usage is TRBV5-6 and J usage is TRBJ2-2; D gene unclear. The CDR3 DNA reads TGTGCCAGCAGCTTGAGGAGAGGCGTAACCGGGGAGCTGTTTTTT. It translates to CASSLRRGVTGELFF.